This T cell receptor (beta chain) was profiled in a study of technical replicates of blood from a few donors. The repertoire was sequenced with immunoSEQ multiplex PCR; TCRdb's copy has only in-frame clones and lacks some. The sample lists tens of thousands of clones; roughly 97% were seen once. CDR1 is SGDLS and CDR2 is YYNGEE in the germline V gene. The CDR3 runs to 14 residues. The V and J ends lost 0 bases and 0 bases respectively, with 6 bases between them. V and J are TRBV9 and TRBJ1-1; possible D gene TRBD1, 6 bases. The receptor's source is a human donor in good health. The sample consisted of T cells isolated from PBMCs. In DNA, the CDR3 is TGTGCCAGCAGCGTAGGGACAGTGAACACTGAAGCTTTCTTT. Residues: CASSVGTVNTEAFF.